Given below is one T cell receptor (beta chain) in context. As originally analysed: Cell counts per sample came from amplifying reference gene primers. TCRdb's copy holds only in-frame clones and misses some; the assay was immunoSEQ multiplex PCR. V and J calls and clone size are copied from that table; D and trimming were computed from the DNA. The data show roughly 300,000 clones, approximately 87% seen once. Trimming pared 6 bases from V and 4 bases from J, leaving 18 bases between. The CDR3 sequence is 15 residues long. Germline CDR1 and CDR2: MNHEY and SVGAGI. These data originate in a study of blood T cell repertoires in COVID-19. For the study at large: Sites in the United States, Italy and Spain provided acute and convalescent COVID-19 samples. Sources were T cells, B-cell-depleted T cells, or PBMCs; the material itself was cDNA or gDNA.

The material sequenced was peripheral blood. The receptor was derived from a woman aged 50 to 60 who had recovered from COVID-19. This sequence joins TRBV6-5 and TRBJ1-1, with D perhaps TRBD1 (5 bases). CDR3 coding DNA: TGTGCCAGCAGCGTTAAATGGGTCGGGGGCACTGAAGCTTTCTTT. It specifies CASSVKWVGGTEAFF.